Below, 9 T cell receptor beta chains from the same sample are listed, as sequenced in a study of T cells in Graves' hyperthyroidism and ophthalmopathy (dated by TCRdb to between 2018 and 2021). Library prep was done by multiplex PCR. Sequenced using an Illumina HiSeq 2000. Amplification of TCR beta CDR3 regions was carried out from RNA transcripts. A first-round RT-PCR of the TCR CDR3 used the HTBI primer set with the Qiagen OneStep RT-PCR kit. TCRdb reprocessing: public reads trimmed at Q25 with fastp, clones called with MiXCR, in-frame beta chains kept. Each CDR3 protein appears once, grouped with its most common genes and DNA. The sample has 310,000 or so distinct CDR3 sequences on record, about 18% of them singletons. Of the sample, approximately 60% is held by the ten largest clones. The sample consisted of blood. The receptors come from an older woman with Graves' ophthalmopathy.

This clonotype appeared many times. The CDR3 sequence: CASSQDGTVRGYGYTF. The CDR3, as DNA: TGTGCCAGCAGCCAAGACGGGACAGTCAGGGGCTATGGCTACACCTTC. This chain joins TRBV3-1 and TRBJ1-2; 7 bases match TRBD1. CDR1 and CDR2 (germline): LGHDT, YNNKEL (reference sequence). The CDR3 runs 16 residues. The J segment lost 4 bases and the V segment lost 0 bases, leaving 8 bases of the junction unmatched. The full variable domain, in which reference TRBV3-1 and TRBJ1-2 provide the parts outside the CDR3, is DTAVSQTPKYLVTQMGNDKSIKCEQNLGHDTMYWYKQDSKKFLKIMFSYNNKELIINETVPNRFSPKSPDKAHLNLHINSLELGDSAVYFCASSQDGTVRGYGYTFGSGTRLTVV.

There are many counts of this clonotype. The chain employs TRBV6-2 or TRBV6-3 and TRBJ2-3; a possible D gene is TRBD1 (6 bases). Trimming took 2 bases from V and 2 from J, leaving 17 bases between them. In germline, CDR1 is MNHEY, CDR2 SVGEGT. The CDR3 totals 17 residues. In nucleotides, the CDR3 is TGTGCCAGCAGTTACCCCCGGACAGATTCATACACAGATACGCAGTATTTT. It is translated as CASSYPRTDSYTDTQYF.

This clonotype was recorded at least ten times. CDR3 DNA: TGTGCCAGCAGCTTAGCGTCAGGGACAGGGACCCCTGATACGCAGTATTTT. Amino acid sequence: CASSLASGTGTPDTQYF. The V call is TRBV7-2, the J call TRBJ2-3, with 9 bases lining up with TRBD1. V shed 0 bases, J shed 6 bases, and the junction held 10 bases outside the gene matches. CDR1 is SGHTA and CDR2 is FQGNSA in the germline V gene. This CDR3 is 17 amino acids long.

The chain links TRBV4-3 to TRBJ2-1; the D gene is possibly TRBD2 (5 bases). Trimming stripped 1 base from V and 4 bases from J, with 11 bases between. Germline assignment: CDR1 LGHNA and CDR2 YSLEER. The CDR3 consists of 15 residues. The CDR3 protein is CASSQVAGAYNEQFF. For the CDR3, the DNA is TGCGCCAGCAGCCAAGTTGCGGGTGCTTACAATGAGCAGTTCTTC.

This clonotype turned up a few times. V usage is TRBV19 and J usage is TRBJ2-3; the D gene is possibly TRBD2 (5 bases). Trimming pared 6 bases from V and 0 bases from J, leaving 10 bases between. This CDR3 is 14 amino acids long. Germline assignment: CDR1 LNHDA and CDR2 SQIVND (reference sequence). The chain's CDR3 is CASRTPGSTDTQYF. The CDR3 DNA reads as TGTGCCAGTAGAACTCCGGGGAGCACAGATACGCAGTATTTT. Combining the CDR3 with reference TRBV19 and TRBJ2-3 gives the whole variable domain DGGITQSPKYLFRKEGQNVTLSCEQNLNHDAMYWYRQDPGQGLRLIYYSQIVNDFQKGDIAEGYSVSREKKESFPLTVTSAQKNPTAFYLCASRTPGSTDTQYFGPGTRLTVL.

The chain carries TRBV19 and TRBJ2-6; 7 bases match TRBD1. CDR3 size: 15 residues. J was trimmed by 4 bases and V by 5 bases; bases with no gene match: 5. Germline V CDR1 and CDR2: LNHDA, SQIVND (reference sequence). This chain's CDR3 is CASSQDRVGANVLTF. For the CDR3, the DNA is TGTGCCAGTAGTCAAGACAGGGTCGGGGCCAACGTCCTGACTTTC.

The genes are TRBV13 and TRBJ2-7; the D gene is possibly TRBD2 (6 bases). Trimming removed 7 bases from V and 7 bases from J, with 20 bases in between. The germline CDR1 and CDR2 sequences are PRHDT and FYEKMQ (reference sequence). This CDR3 spans 14 amino acids. The CDR3 region has the DNA TGTGCCAGCACCCTACTGGGGGGTGTAAGGGAGCAGTACTTC. This codes for CASTLLGGVREQYF.

The chain joins TRBV4-1 to TRBJ1-4; D is ambiguous. CDR3 length: 15 residues. The germline V and J ends were trimmed by 4 bases and 0 bases, with 9 bases remaining between them. The germline V gene encodes CDR1 MGHRA and CDR2 YSYEKL. For the CDR3, the DNA is TGCGCCAGCAGCCCCCTCCCCGCAACTAATGAAAAACTGTTTTTT. Amino acid sequence: CASSPLPATNEKLFF.

Here the CDR3 reads CASSLNLGTSGIRGGEQYF. The CDR3 DNA sequence: TGTGCCAGCAGCTTAAATTTAGGGACTAGCGGGATCCGAGGAGGCGAGCAGTACTTC. J is TRBJ2-7 and V is TRBV11-2, with 13 bases aligning to TRBD2. Germline V gene data show CDR1 as SGHAT and CDR2 as FQNNGV. This CDR3 comprises 19 residues. Germline trimming cut 2 bases from V and 6 bases from J; bases unmatched to any gene: 16.